Many counts were recorded for the clone carrying this T cell receptor (beta chain). Clinicians diagnosed patients from clinical symptoms, serum thyroxine and TRAb, thyroid ultrasound and orbital computed tomography. RNA transcripts served as the template for amplifying TCR beta CDR3 regions. HTBI primers were used for first-round RT-PCR of the TCR CDR3. TCRdb ran MiXCR on the multiplex PCR reads and lists one entry per CDR3 protein. The sample carries 300,000 to 350,000 distinct CDR3 sequences, roughly 15% recorded once. CDR3 length equals 13 residues. Unmatched junction bases numbered 2, after V lost 1 base and J lost 6 bases. Germline values: CDR1 DFQATT, CDR2 SNEGSKA (reference sequence). This sample stems from a study of T cells in Graves' hyperthyroidism and ophthalmopathy. Study as a whole: Sampling of peripheral blood happened at initial diagnosis, prior to any treatment.

The genes are TRBV20-1 and TRBJ1-2, with 10 bases lining up with TRBD1. This receptor was taken from a man aged 30 to 45 with Graves' hyperthyroidism. The sample comprised blood. The CDR3: CSARGDRGDGYTF. DNA of the CDR3: TGCAGTGCTAGAGGGGACAGGGGAGATGGCTACACCTTC.